These 25 T cell receptor beta chains share one sample of origin, sequenced in a study of blood T cell repertoires in COVID-19. TCRdb's copy holds only in-frame clones and misses some; the assay was immunoSEQ multiplex PCR. The table shows roughly 400,000 clones, with just under 90% occurring only once. Material for sequencing was PBMCs or T cells enriched from blood (not recorded which). The receptors shown here come from a woman in her twenties or thirties who had recovered from COVID-19.

This CDR3 is CASGTGGGQPQHF. The DNA for the CDR3 is TGTGCCAGCGGGACAGGGGGTGGACAGCCCCAGCATTTT. The chain is built from TRBV7-9 and TRBJ1-5; 11 positions match TRBD1. V dropped 8 bases and J dropped 7; count of bases not matched to a gene: 4. CDR1 is SEHNR, CDR2 FQNEAQ, per germline (reference sequence). The CDR3 loop spans 13 amino acids.

The chain couples TRBV28 to TRBJ2-7; TRBD2 aligns across 16 bases. CDR1 is MDHEN and CDR2 is SYDVKM in the germline V gene. CDR3 size: 18 residues. The V and J ends lost 5 bases and 0 bases, in that order; junction bases with no gene match: 7. The CDR3 reads CASSPRGTSGRVSYEQYF. The CDR3, as DNA: TGTGCCAGCAGTCCGAGGGGGACTAGCGGGAGGGTCTCCTACGAGCAGTACTTC.

The rearrangement joins TRBV5-1 to TRBJ2-7; TRBD2 matches at 14 bases. The ends lost 2 bases at V and 1 base at J; junction bases unmatched: 5. This CDR3 has 17 residues. CDR1 is SGHRS, CDR2 YFSETQ, per germline. The CDR3 DNA is TGCGCCAGCAGCTTTGGACTAGCGGGGGGCCTTTCCTACGAGCAGTACTTC. Translated, it gives CASSFGLAGGLSYEQYF.

This clone has just one count. The V call is TRBV7-9, the J call TRBJ2-2, with D perhaps matching TRBD1 (6 bases). V gave up 4 bases and J gave up 4 bases, with 13 bases separating them. This CDR3 has 15 residues. Germline-derived CDR1 and CDR2 are SEHNR and FQNEAQ (reference sequence). CDR3 sequence reads: CASSSSGQITGELFF. The CDR3, as DNA: TGTGCCAGCAGCTCTTCGGGACAAATCACCGGGGAGCTGTTTTTT.

This clone was seen a few times. The chain couples TRBV18 to TRBJ2-1; the match to TRBD1 covers 7 bases. The junction had 6 bases not matched to a gene; V was cut back by 6 bases and J by 4 bases. The CDR3 is made up of 14 amino acids. Germline lookup yields CDR1 KGHSH and CDR2 LQKENI. The chain's CDR3 is CASSRQGAYNEQFF. CDR3 nucleotide sequence: TGTGCCAGCTCGCGACAGGGTGCGTACAATGAGCAGTTCTTC.

This chain connects TRBV7-9 to TRBJ2-2; D gene unclear. Trimming cost V 3 bases and J 1 base, with 9 bases left between them. Germline V gene sequence: CDR1 SEHNR, CDR2 FQNEAQ (reference sequence). The CDR3 has 15 amino acids. Here the CDR3 reads CASSFPDKNTGELFF. In DNA, the CDR3 is TGTGCCAGCAGCTTCCCAGACAAGAACACCGGGGAGCTGTTTTTT. Based on the CDR3 plus reference TRBV7-9 and TRBJ2-2, the full variable domain is DTGVSQNPRHKITKRGQNVTFRCDPISEHNRLYWYRQTLGQGPEFLTYFQNEAQLEKSRLLSDRFSAERPKGSFSTLEIQRTEQGDSAMYLCASSFPDKNTGELFFGEGSRLTVL.

The gene calls are TRBV28 and TRBJ1-1; perhaps TRBD1 as D (5 bases). The V end lost 3 bases, the J end lost 5 bases, and 22 bases lay between the germline ends. The CDR3 runs to 17 residues. In germline, CDR1 is MDHEN, CDR2 SYDVKM. In DNA, the CDR3 is TGTGCCAGCAGTTTCTCCACGACCCCAAGGACACGTACTGAAGCTTTCTTT. Amino acid sequence: CASSFSTTPRTRTEAFF.

The chain uses TRBV4-3 and TRBJ2-1, with D possibly TRBD2 on 6 matching bases. Germline assignment: CDR1 LGHNA and CDR2 YSLEER. Trimming shortened V by 1 base and J by 0 bases, and 10 bases separated the two germline ends. This CDR3 has 16 residues. The CDR3 loop is CASSQVAESSYNEQFF. DNA of the CDR3: TGCGCCAGCAGCCAAGTAGCGGAAAGCTCCTACAATGAGCAGTTCTTC.

The chain links TRBV20-1 to TRBJ2-5; possible D gene TRBD2, 5 bases. Trimming shortened V by 8 bases and J by 4 bases, and 11 bases separated the two germline ends. The CDR3 sequence is 11 residues long. Germline V lookup: CDR1 DFQATT, CDR2 SNEGSKA (reference sequence). The CDR3 spells CSKARGETQYF. In DNA form, the CDR3 reads TGCAGTAAGGCCCGGGGAGAGACCCAGTACTTC.

V gene TRBV5-4 combines with J gene TRBJ2-1; TRBD2 might be the D (6 bases). V was trimmed by 4 bases and J by 1 base, leaving 15 bases between them. The V gene's germline CDR1 is SGHNT and CDR2 YYREEE (reference sequence). CDR3 length equals 16 residues. The CDR3 region is CASSPGRSVSYNEQFF. In nucleotides, the CDR3 is TGTGCCAGCAGCCCCGGGAGATCGGTATCCTACAATGAGCAGTTCTTC.

The chain combines TRBV5-6 with TRBJ1-2, with 8 bases identical to TRBD1. The CDR3 extends over 15 amino acids. The V segment lost 0 bases and the J segment 6 bases; nucleotides outside the gene matches: 7. Germline-derived CDR1 and CDR2 are SGHDT and YYEEEE. As DNA, the CDR3 is TGTGCCAGCAGCTTGGCCTTGACAGGGGCTGATGGCTACACCTTC. Its protein product is CASSLALTGADGYTF.

The chain is built from TRBV7-9 and TRBJ1-5; weak D call: TRBD1 (6 bases). Trimming removed 5 bases at V and 1 base at J, with 9 bases between. Germline CDR1 SEHNR, CDR2 FQNEAQ (reference sequence). The CDR3 is 14 residues long. This CDR3 is CASSPDRSNQPQHF. CDR3 sequence (DNA): TGTGCCAGCAGCCCAGACAGGAGCAATCAGCCCCAGCATTTT.

The V and J genes are TRBV30 and TRBJ2-2, with 7 bases aligning to TRBD2. Germline CDR1 is GTSNPN and CDR2 is SVGIG (reference sequence). Unmatched junction bases numbered 5, after V lost 5 bases and J lost 5 bases. The CDR3 is made up of 13 amino acids. The CDR3 protein is CAWCGSGTGELFF. Written as DNA, the CDR3 is TGTGCCTGGTGCGGGAGCGGGACCGGGGAGCTGTTTTTT.

This chain joins TRBV28 and TRBJ2-3; 9 bases match TRBD1. This CDR3 spans 15 amino acids. V gave up 6 bases and J gave up 4 bases; unmatched junction bases: 8. The germline gives CDR1 MDHEN, CDR2 SYDVKM. As DNA, the CDR3 is TGTGCCAGCAGAGGAGCGGGACAGGGCCCAGATACGCAGTATTTT. Amino acids: CASRGAGQGPDTQYF.

This chain connects TRBV11-2 to TRBJ1-4, with D tentatively TRBD1 (6 bases). In germline, CDR1 is SGHAT, CDR2 FQNNGV. The V end was cut by 5 bases, the J end by 4 bases, with 17 bases between. CDR3 length: 16 amino acids. In DNA form, the CDR3 reads TGTGCCAGCAGCCCCACCCCTGGACAGTTTAATGAAAAACTGTTTTTT. Its protein product is CASSPTPGQFNEKLFF.

The chain employs TRBV6-2 or TRBV6-3 and TRBJ2-1; TRBD1 agrees at 9 bases. The germline V gene encodes CDR1 MNHEY and CDR2 SVGEGT. The CDR3 consists of 15 residues. Trimming cost V 5 bases and J 4 bases; bases outside gene matches: 6. CDR3 coding DNA: TGTGCCAGCAGTAGGGGGACAGGGAGGTACAATGAGCAGTTCTTC. Its translation is CASSRGTGRYNEQFF.

This rearrangement joins TRBV24-1 to TRBJ1-2; weak D call: TRBD1 (6 bases). Between the trimmed V and J ends, which lost 4 bases and 2 bases, there was a span of 10 bases. CDR1 and CDR2 from the germline V gene are KGHDR and SFDVKD. The CDR3 sequence is 14 residues long. CDR3 DNA: TGTGCCACCAGTGACTCCGACAGGAACTATGGCTACACCTTC. Translating gives CATSDSDRNYGYTF.

This clone was detected once. The chain recombines TRBV7-9 with TRBJ1-1; 9 positions match TRBD1. The germline gives CDR1 SEHNR, CDR2 FQNEAQ (reference sequence). Trimming took 2 bases from V and 5 from J; bases not matched to a gene: 3. This CDR3 contains 14 residues. In DNA, the CDR3 is TGTGCCAGCAGCTTAACGACAGGGGGAACTGAAGCTTTCTTT. Translation gives CASSLTTGGTEAFF.

V and J are TRBV18 and TRBJ1-5, with 7 bases matching TRBD1. Germline assignment: CDR1 KGHSH and CDR2 LQKENI. V shed 3 bases and J 4 bases; nucleotides not matched to a gene: 6. The CDR3 extends over 15 amino acids. CDR3 sequence reads: CASSPLQGPNQPQHF. The CDR3 DNA reads TGTGCCAGCTCACCCCTACAGGGGCCAAATCAGCCCCAGCATTTT. Complete variable domain (other parts from reference TRBV18 and TRBJ1-5): NAGVMQNPRHLVRRRGQEARLRCSPMKGHSHVYWYRQLPEEGLKFMVYLQKENIIDESGMPKERFSAEFPKEGPSILRIQQVVRGDSAAYFCASSPLQGPNQPQHFGDGTRLSIL.

In this sample, this clone turned up once. Additional DNA sequences in this sample encode the identical CDR3. The rearrangement joins TRBV18 to TRBJ1-5; 8 bases line up with TRBD1. The ends lost 3 bases at V and 7 bases at J; junction bases unmatched: 2. The CDR3 is 13 amino acids. Per germline, CDR1 KGHSH and CDR2 LQKENI. The CDR3 nucleotides read TGTGCCAGCTCACCGGACAGGGCACAGCCCCAGCATTTT. Protein sequence: CASSPDRAQPQHF.

As DNA, the CDR3 is TGTGCCAGCAGCCCGTACAACAATGAGCAGTTCTTC. It is translated as CASSPYNNEQFF. The rearrangement links TRBV3-1 (or the pseudogene TRBV3-2) to TRBJ2-1; D is undetermined. The CDR3 totals 12 residues. Germline V gives CDR1 LGHDT, CDR2 YNNKEL (reference sequence). Trimming took off 4 bases at V and 5 bases at J, with 6 bases between the two ends.

This clone is a singleton in its sample. CDR3 sequence: CASSLTGGPYEQYF. The CDR3 DNA reads as TGTGCCAGCAGCCTGACAGGGGGCCCCTACGAGCAGTACTTC. V usage is TRBV5-6 and J usage is TRBJ2-7; 10 bases are shared with TRBD1. The CDR3 consists of 14 residues. Germline V gives CDR1 SGHDT, CDR2 YYEEEE. Trimming removed 4 bases from V and 2 bases from J; junction bases left unmatched: 3.

In DNA form, the CDR3 reads TGTGCCAGCAGCTCAGGAGGACAGTATGCTAATGAAAAACTGTTTTTT. Its protein is CASSSGGQYANEKLFF. The rearrangement uses TRBV7-8 and TRBJ1-4, with D perhaps TRBD1 (6 bases). The V end was cut by 4 bases, the J end by 3 bases, with 15 bases between. CDR3 length equals 16 residues. Germline V CDR1 and CDR2: SGHVS, FQNEAQ.

This clone has a handful of counts. V is TRBV9 and J is TRBJ2-7, with a weak D call TRBD2 (6 bases). This CDR3 has 15 residues. Germline lookup yields CDR1 SGDLS and CDR2 YYNGEE. The V end lost 0 bases, the J end lost 2 bases, and 12 bases lay between the germline ends. In nucleotides, the CDR3 is TGTGCCAGCAGCGTAGTTGGCGGGGTCCCCTACGAGCAGTACTTC. Translated: CASSVVGGVPYEQYF.

This chain uses TRBV10-3 with TRBJ1-4; TRBD1 is a possible D gene (6 bases). With 6 bases removed from V and 10 bases from J, the gap between germline ends came to 15 bases. The CDR3 sequence is 13 residues long. CDR1 and CDR2 from the germline V gene are ENHRY and SYGVKD. CDR3 DNA sequence: TGTGCCATCAGCGGGGGGCCACCGGGAAAACTGTTTTTT. This codes for CAISGGPPGKLFF.